This T cell receptor (beta chain) was captured by sequencing in a study of regulatory T cells in long-lasting Graves disease. Time point specified: persistent/refractory GD, antithyroid drugs over 5 years with positive TRAb. PBMC RNA served as the TCR library source. In this cohort, patients came from an endocrinology department located in Xi'an, China. Through Arm-PCR of CDR3 regions and iRepertoire HTBI primers, TCR beta libraries were built. TCRdb itself ran the multiplex PCR reads through MiXCR, one entry per CDR3 protein. The sample yields roughly 500,000 distinct CDR3 sequences, around a fifth seen once. About this clonotype itself: Its specificity is not known.

Study-level points and caveats: TCR diversity was lower in persistent Graves' patients than in newly diagnosed ones.

Sequenced here: peripheral blood mononuclear cells (PBMCs), sampled when the disease was refractory, from a patient treated with antithyroid drugs. The clonotype originates from a female donor with Graves disease.

The CDR3, as DNA: TGCGCCAGCAGCCGGTCTGGGGAACCAAACACTGAAGCTTTCTTT. It translates to CASSRSGEPNTEAFF. The chain has TRBV5-1 and TRBJ1-1; D is undetermined. V was shortened by 4 bases and J by 2 bases, with 15 bases between the two germline ends. CDR1 is SGHRS, CDR2 YFSETQ, per germline. The CDR3 runs to 15 residues.